The 31 T cell receptor beta chains below all came from one sample that was sequenced in a study of vaccination effects on CD4 cells after COVID-19. Data came from immunoSEQ multiplex PCR; TCRdb stores just in-frame clones and leaves some out. Of tens of thousands of clones in the sample, roughly 74% were seen once. CD4+ T cells specific for antigen were expanded with viral peptide pools by the ViraFEST assay before sequencing. Following culture for about ten days, CD4+ T cells were isolated. Two-dose vaccination with either BNT162b2 or mRNA-1273 was given to the participants. These TCRs' antigens remain unknown. The sample consisted of CD4+ T cells from PBMCs cultured with HCoV-229E spike peptides, taken after COVID-19 vaccination. These receptors all stem from a human donor who received a COVID-19 vaccine.

V usage is TRBV5-4 and J usage is TRBJ2-2; TRBD2 matches 13 bases. CDR1 and CDR2 (germline): SGHNT, YYREEE (reference sequence). V lost 3 bases and J lost 5; bases outside the gene matches: 4. This CDR3 contains 16 residues. Written as DNA, the CDR3 is TGTGCCAGCAGCTCAGGGACTAGCGGGGTGACCGGGGAGCTGTTTTTT. Residues: CASSSGTSGVTGELFF.

The J gene is TRBJ2-3, the V gene TRBV18; the match to TRBD1 covers 8 bases. Germline CDR1 KGHSH, CDR2 LQKENI. There are 16 residues in the CDR3. J was trimmed by 1 base and V by 8 bases; bases with no gene match: 11. The CDR3 sequence is CASGPRRGQGTDTQYF. CDR3 sequence (DNA): TGTGCCAGCGGTCCACGTCGGGGACAGGGCACAGATACGCAGTATTTT.

The gene calls are TRBV9 and TRBJ2-1, with a possible D match to TRBD2 (6 bases). The ends were cut back, 0 bases at V and 12 bases at J, with 13 bases in the middle. Per germline, CDR1 SGDLS and CDR2 YYNGEE. The CDR3 spans 13 residues. CDR3 sequence (DNA): TGTGCCAGCAGCGTAGTAATGGGTAGCGGGCAGTTCTTC. Protein product: CASSVVMGSGQFF.

The chain has TRBV9 and TRBJ2-3, with 9 bases fitting TRBD2. V was pared by 3 bases and J by 0 bases, with 5 bases of the junction left unmatched. CDR3 length equals 16 residues. Germline V CDR1 and CDR2: SGDLS, YYNGEE. The CDR3 is CASSAAGGQSTDTQYF. The CDR3 DNA follows: TGTGCCAGCAGCGCCGCGGGGGGGCAGAGCACAGATACGCAGTATTTT.

The J gene is TRBJ1-1, the V gene TRBV7-9; unclear D gene. Germline lookup yields CDR1 SEHNR and CDR2 FQNEAQ (reference sequence). Trimming cost V 2 bases and J 1 base, with 11 bases left between them. The CDR3 is made up of 15 amino acids. CDR3 region: CASSLPGESNTEAFF. DNA of the CDR3: TGTGCCAGCAGCTTACCGGGAGAATCGAACACTGAAGCTTTCTTT.

The table lists this clone with a count of one. V gene TRBV6-4 combines with J gene TRBJ1-5; possible D gene TRBD1, 5 bases. Between the trimmed V and J ends, which lost 3 bases and 6 bases, there was a span of 30 bases. The CDR3 is 20 amino acids. The germline V gene encodes CDR1 MRHNA and CDR2 SNTAGT. CDR3: CASSDQKRQEFSGRRQPQHF. CDR3 DNA sequence: TGTGCCAGCAGTGATCAGAAACGGCAGGAGTTTTCAGGGAGGCGTCAGCCCCAGCATTTT.

This chain uses TRBV6-1 with TRBJ2-7; D is possibly TRBD1 (6 bases). This CDR3 has 15 residues. The germline CDR1 and CDR2 sequences are MNHNS and SASEGT. Trimming removed 1 base from V and 0 bases from J, with 10 bases in between. The DNA of the CDR3 is TGTGCCAGCAGTGAAGGGGGGCTGAGCTCCTACGAGCAGTACGTC. It yields the protein CASSEGGLSSYEQYV.

The J gene is TRBJ1-5, the V gene TRBV30; TRBD1 matches 8 bases. The V segment lost 3 bases and the J segment 6 bases; nucleotides outside the gene matches: 4. This CDR3 contains 13 residues. Germline V gives CDR1 GTSNPN, CDR2 SVGIG (reference sequence). In nucleotides, the CDR3 is TGTGCCTGGAGGGGGACAGGTGGTCAGCCCCAGCATTTT. This codes for CAWRGTGGQPQHF.

V and J are TRBV4-1 and TRBJ1-4, with D uncertain. V gave up 1 base and J gave up 8 bases, with 14 bases separating them. CDR1 is MGHRA, CDR2 YSYEKL, per germline. The CDR3 is made up of 15 amino acids. The CDR3 DNA reads as TGCGCCAGCAGCCAAGTCGCCCGGGAAAAGGAAAAACTGTTTTTT. Its translation: CASSQVAREKEKLFF.

The rearrangement joins TRBV5-1 to TRBJ1-1; 10 nucleotides match TRBD1. Germline V CDR1 and CDR2: SGHRS, YFSETQ. This CDR3 has 18 residues. Trimming at V came to 3 bases and at J to 1 base, leaving 12 bases not matched to a gene. In DNA, the CDR3 is TGCGCCAGCAGCTGGGCGACAGGGGGCCAGATTAGGAACACTGAAGCTTTCTTT. This translates into CASSWATGGQIRNTEAFF.

The chain recombines TRBV6-5 with TRBJ1-1; D uncertain. Trimming removed 6 bases from V and 1 base from J, with 6 bases in between. This CDR3 comprises 12 residues. From germline, CDR1 is MNHEY and CDR2 SVGAGI. CDR3 DNA: TGTGCCAGCAGGGCGGGGAACACTGAAGCTTTCTTT. This codes for CASRAGNTEAFF.

The chain employs TRBV9 and TRBJ2-1, with D possibly being TRBD2 (5 bases). CDR1 and CDR2 (germline): SGDLS, YYNGEE. The ends were cut back, 3 bases at V and 10 bases at J, with 17 bases in the middle. This CDR3 is 14 amino acids long. This chain's CDR3 is CASSAGISVGEQFF. Written as DNA, the CDR3 is TGTGCCAGCAGCGCCGGGATCTCCGTCGGGGAGCAGTTCTTC.

J is TRBJ2-6 and V is TRBV7-3; 11 nucleotides align to TRBD1. Germline V lookup: CDR1 SGHTA, CDR2 FQGTGA. The CDR3 length is 18 residues. The trim removed 5 bases at V and 1 base at J, leaving 7 bases unmatched. In DNA, the CDR3 is TGTGCCAGCAGCCCTACGGACAGGGGGCGATCTGGGGCCAACGTCCTGACTTTC. Residues: CASSPTDRGRSGANVLTF.

This clone was seen a few times. Likely a read error: the CDR3 ends without its conserved phenylalanine or tryptophan. The DNA is omitted, as the CDR3 cannot be located on it reliably, and the CDR3 follows TCRdb's listing. This chain connects TRBV18 to TRBJ1-2; TRBD1 was called by the table and not checked on the DNA. Per germline, CDR1 KGHSH and CDR2 LQKENI. The CDR3 spans 15 residues, counting both ends. CDR3 in amino acids: CASSPPGQGRVLTLS.

The V gene is TRBV10-1, the J gene TRBJ1-1; D perhaps matches TRBD1 (5 bases). V lost 0 bases and J lost 3, with 14 bases in between. Germline lookup yields CDR1 WNHNN and CDR2 SYGVQD (reference sequence). The CDR3 runs 16 residues. The CDR3 reads CASSESRAGTDTEAFF. CDR3 sequence (DNA): TGCGCCAGCAGTGAGTCAAGGGCAGGGACGGACACTGAAGCTTTCTTT.

The rearrangement links TRBV12-3 or TRBV12-4 to TRBJ2-4; D remains unclear. The germline V and J ends were trimmed by 3 bases and 5 bases, with 5 bases remaining between them. The CDR3 is 12 residues long. The CDR3 region has the DNA TGTGCCAGCAGTTTTTCGGAAAACATTCAGTACTTC. It translates to CASSFSENIQYF.

The J gene is TRBJ2-1, the V gene TRBV12-3 or TRBV12-4; D may be TRBD2 (5 bases). V lost 10 bases and J lost 7, with 14 bases in between. The CDR3 runs to 12 residues. CDR3: CATQTQRNEQFF. Written as DNA, the CDR3 is TGTGCCACCCAAACCCAGCGGAATGAGCAGTTCTTC.

The V and J genes are TRBV10-2 and TRBJ2-7; D call uncertain. Between the trimmed V and J ends, which lost 4 bases and 3 bases, there was a span of 7 bases. This CDR3 has 12 residues. Germline loops: CDR1 WSHSY, CDR2 SAAADI. CDR3 loop: CASSAVGYEQYV. Written as DNA, the CDR3 is TGCGCCAGCAGTGCTGTCGGCTACGAGCAGTACGTC.

This clone was recorded a few times. CDR3 nucleotide sequence: TGTGCCACTGAGGACCTCCATGGCTACACCTTC. Its protein is CATEDLHGYTF. This chain connects TRBV19 to TRBJ1-2, with D uncertain. V lost 10 bases and J 6 bases, leaving 12 bases between the germline ends. The CDR3 spans 11 residues. Germline CDR1 reads LNHDA; CDR2 reads SQIVND (reference sequence).

This rearrangement joins TRBV6-5 to TRBJ2-3; D unclear. The CDR3 has 14 amino acids. V lost 6 bases and J lost 1, with 11 bases in between. Germline CDR1 is MNHEY and CDR2 is SVGAGI. CDR3 coding DNA: TGTGCCAGCAGGGGTGGATCGGGCACAGATACGCAGTATTTT. It codes for CASRGGSGTDTQYF.

The chain links TRBV4-1 to TRBJ1-1, with a weak D call TRBD1 (6 bases). CDR1 is MGHRA and CDR2 is YSYEKL in the germline V gene. V shed 0 bases and J shed 3 bases, with 14 bases lying between them. The CDR3 spans 16 residues. The CDR3 loop reads CASSQDGRGAHTEAFF. The CDR3 DNA follows: TGCGCCAGCAGCCAAGACGGTCGGGGGGCCCACACTGAAGCTTTCTTT.

The V call is TRBV6-6, the J call TRBJ2-7, with 12 bases aligning to TRBD2. The CDR3 loop spans 12 amino acids. The germline V gene has CDR1 MNHNY and CDR2 SVGAGI (reference sequence). The J segment lost 6 bases and the V segment lost 10 bases, leaving 4 bases of the junction unmatched. CDR3 bases: TGTGCCACTAGCGGGGGGGCCGTCGAGCAGTACGTC. Its translation is CATSGGAVEQYV.

This clone appeared a single time. J is TRBJ1-5 and V is TRBV15; D is ambiguous. V dropped 3 bases and J dropped 0 bases, with 12 bases sitting between them. This CDR3 contains 16 residues. CDR1 is LNHNV, CDR2 YYDKDF, per germline (reference sequence). CDR3 in amino acids: CATSSRVIGSNQPQHF. The CDR3 nucleotides are TGTGCCACCAGCAGTAGGGTCATAGGTAGCAATCAGCCCCAGCATTTT.

This clone has only a few counts. This chain connects TRBV6-1 to TRBJ2-6, with TRBD2 identical over 7 bases. Trimming removed 6 bases from V and 4 bases from J; junction bases left unmatched: 3. The CDR3 has 14 residues. CDR1 and CDR2 from the germline V gene are MNHNS and SASEGT. CDR3 sequence (DNA): TGTGCCAGCAGAGCGGGGAACGGGGCCAACGTCCTGACTTTC. It is translated as CASRAGNGANVLTF.

In its sample, this clone was seen once. This rearrangement joins TRBV5-6 to TRBJ1-2; D remains ambiguous. V lost 2 bases and J 4 bases, leaving 9 bases between the germline ends. This CDR3 has 13 residues. Germline CDR1 and CDR2: SGHDT and YYEEEE. CDR3 region: CASSLPPIYGYTF. The CDR3 nucleotides read TGTGCCAGCAGCTTACCGCCAATCTATGGCTACACCTTC.

The chain uses TRBV18 and TRBJ2-5, with TRBD2 matching over 7 bases. CDR3 length equals 15 residues. V dropped 8 bases and J dropped 1; count of bases not matched to a gene: 10. Germline-derived CDR1 and CDR2 are KGHSH and LQKENI. CDR3 sequence: CASAMWASGQETQYF. The DNA for the CDR3 is TGTGCCAGCGCGATGTGGGCTAGCGGCCAAGAGACCCAGTACTTC.

This clone was seen only once. The chain joins TRBV4-3 to TRBJ2-1, with TRBD2 matching 9 bases. V shed 0 bases and J 3 bases; nucleotides not matched to a gene: 12. Germline-derived CDR1 and CDR2 are LGHNA and YSLEER. This CDR3 region has 19 residues. The CDR3 sequence: CASSQDPGRGGTLYNEQFF. As DNA, the CDR3 is TGCGCCAGCAGCCAAGATCCGGGGCGGGGGGGCACTCTCTACAATGAGCAGTTCTTC.

The rearrangement uses TRBV13 and TRBJ1-4; a weak D match, TRBD1 (5 bases). Looked up from germline, CDR1 is PRHDT and CDR2 is FYEKMQ (reference sequence). This CDR3 comprises 15 residues. The V gene lost 0 bases and the J gene lost 5 bases, with 10 bases spanning the gap. Here the CDR3 reads CASSLGGDHNEKLFF. The CDR3 DNA reads TGTGCCAGCAGCTTAGGGGGGGATCACAATGAAAAACTGTTTTTT. Complete variable domain (other parts from reference TRBV13 and TRBJ1-4): AAGVIQSPRHLIKEKRETATLKCYPIPRHDTVYWYQQGPGQDPQFLISFYEKMQSDKGSIPDRFSAQQFSDYHSELNMSSLELGDSALYFCASSLGGDHNEKLFFGSGTQLSVL.

This clone was observed once. The CDR3 nucleotides are TGTGCCAGCAGTTTTTACAGTAATAATGAAAAACTGTTTTTT. Translation gives CASSFYSNNEKLFF. This chain connects TRBV28 to TRBJ1-4; D not resolved. V was clipped by 3 bases and J by 4 bases, with 9 bases between them. Per germline, CDR1 MDHEN and CDR2 SYDVKM. The CDR3 length is 14 residues.

This clone was detected only once. The genes are TRBV5-1 and TRBJ1-4; TRBD1 agrees at 12 bases. V lost 4 bases and J lost 4; bases outside the gene matches: 5. The V gene's germline CDR1 is SGHRS and CDR2 YFSETQ. The CDR3 is made up of 16 amino acids. CDR3 sequence reads: CASSLGQGAINEKLFF. CDR3 in DNA: TGCGCCAGCAGCCTGGGACAGGGGGCTATTAATGAAAAACTGTTTTTT. Full variable domain (outside the CDR3, taken from reference TRBV5-1 and TRBJ1-4): KAGVTQTPRYLIKTRGQQVTLSCSPISGHRSVSWYQQTPGQGLQFLFEYFSETQRNKGNFPGRFSGRQFSNSRSEMNVSTLELGDSALYLCASSLGQGAINEKLFFGSGTQLSVL.

This chain uses TRBV6-4 with TRBJ2-7, with 10 bases aligning to TRBD2. CDR1 is MRHNA and CDR2 is SNTAGT in the germline V gene. V lost 0 bases to trimming and J lost 0 bases; unmatched junction nucleotides: 8. The CDR3 length is 18 residues. Written as DNA, the CDR3 is TGTGCCAGCAGTGACTCAGGGGCTAGCGGGGGCAGCTCCTACGAGCAGTACGTC. Protein product: CASSDSGASGGSSYEQYV.